This entry is about one TCR beta chain. Sequenced by immunoSEQ multiplex PCR; TCRdb stores in-frame clones only, minus some. This table has around 120,000 clones, roughly 93% appearing once. This sample stems from a study of control samples from healthy donors and cancer patients. In germline, CDR1 is KGHSH, CDR2 LQKENI. Trimming cost V 0 bases and J 5 bases; bases outside gene matches: 7. The CDR3 is 16 amino acids. The sequencing input was blood. This receptor was identified in a man aged 25-45 years in good health. The chain links TRBV18 to TRBJ2-5; 9 bases are shared with TRBD1. The CDR3 bases are TGTGCCAGCTCACCACCGGGACAGGGTCAATTGGAGACCCAGTACTTC. Its translation is CASSPPGQGQLETQYF.